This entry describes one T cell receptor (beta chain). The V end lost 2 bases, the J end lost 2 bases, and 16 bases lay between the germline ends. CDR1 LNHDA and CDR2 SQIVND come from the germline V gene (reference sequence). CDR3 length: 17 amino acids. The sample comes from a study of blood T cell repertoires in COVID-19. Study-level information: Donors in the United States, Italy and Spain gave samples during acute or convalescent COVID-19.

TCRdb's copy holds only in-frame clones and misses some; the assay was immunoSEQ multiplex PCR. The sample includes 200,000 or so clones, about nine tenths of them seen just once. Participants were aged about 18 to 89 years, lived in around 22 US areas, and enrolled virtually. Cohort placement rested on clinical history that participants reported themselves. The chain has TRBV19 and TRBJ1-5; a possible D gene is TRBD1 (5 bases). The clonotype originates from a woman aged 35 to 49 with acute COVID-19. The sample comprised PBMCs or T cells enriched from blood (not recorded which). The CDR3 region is CASSIMGREFGNQPQHF. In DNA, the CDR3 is TGTGCCAGTAGTATAATGGGCAGGGAATTTGGCAATCAGCCCCAGCATTTT.